Listed below are T cell receptor beta chains from one sample, sequenced in a study of blood T cells in healthy people across ages. Using its own MiXCR run on the 5' RACE reads, TCRdb lists one record per CDR3 protein. The table includes some 1,800,000 distinct CDR3 sequences, around 42% detected once. Input material: blood. The receptors come from a human donor in good health. The CDR3 runs from the conserved cysteine through the conserved F or W. A D gene is named only where the DNA matches it firmly. Part of the rows lack a size; the others show once, few, many or a class for expanded clones.

size: -
V: TRBV6-2/TRBV6-3
D: -
J: TRBJ2-3
CDR3: CASSPGRIRGDTQYF
DNA: TGTGCCAGCAGCCCCGGACGGATTCGGGGAGATACGCAGTATTTT

size: -
V: TRBV6-5
D: -
J: TRBJ2-1
CDR3: CASSYGSGHHEQFF
DNA: TGTGCCAGCAGTTACGGGTCAGGGCATCATGAGCAGTTCTTC

size: few
V: TRBV28
D: -
J: TRBJ2-7
CDR3: CASSWPGHWGEQYF
DNA: TGTGCCAGCAGCTGGCCGGGACACTGGGGCGAGCAGTACTTC

size: -
V: TRBV25-1
D: -
J: TRBJ1-1
CDR3: CASSETTDTEAFF
DNA: TGTGCCAGCAGTGAGACGACAGACACTGAAGCTTTCTTT

size: -
V: TRBV3-1
D: -
J: TRBJ2-7
CDR3: CASSQAGRREQYF
DNA: TGTGCCAGCAGCCAGGCAGGGCGGAGAGAGCAGTACTTC

size: -
V: TRBV6-5
D: TRBD1
J: TRBJ2-7
CDR3: CASSSTGYQYF
DNA: TGTGCCAGCAGTTCGACAGGGTATCAGTACTTC

size: -
V: TRBV18
D: TRBD1
J: TRBJ2-7
CDR3: CASSPLETGGPYEQYF
DNA: TGTGCCAGCTCACCCCTTGAGACAGGGGGCCCCTACGAGCAGTACTTC

size: -
V: TRBV5-1
D: TRBD1
J: TRBJ2-5
CDR3: CASSSGQGGGETQYF
DNA: TGCGCCAGCAGCTCCGGACAGGGAGGCGGAGAGACCCAGTACTTC

size: few
V: TRBV29-1
D: -
J: TRBJ1-2
CDR3: CSVAMGVGDGYTF
DNA: TGCAGCGTCGCTATGGGGGTGGGTGATGGCTACACCTTC

size: -
V: TRBV9
D: TRBD2
J: TRBJ2-1
CDR3: CASNTAGSSYNEQFF
DNA: TGTGCCAGTAACACAGCGGGGAGCTCCTACAATGAGCAGTTCTTC

size: few
V: TRBV5-6
D: TRBD2
J: TRBJ2-1
CDR3: CASSRATSGGYNEQFF
DNA: TGTGCCAGCAGCAGGGCAACTAGCGGGGGGTACAATGAGCAGTTCTTC

size: -
V: TRBV2
D: -
J: TRBJ1-4
CDR3: CATRTVRGEKLFF
DNA: TGTGCCACCAGAACCGTTAGGGGTGAAAAACTGTTTTTT

size: -
V: TRBV20-1
D: TRBD2
J: TRBJ2-5
CDR3: CSSSGTQETQYF
DNA: TGCAGCTCTAGCGGGACACAAGAGACCCAGTACTTC

size: -
V: TRBV19
D: -
J: TRBJ2-3
CDR3: CATRGIQETQYF
DNA: TGTGCCACCCGGGGGATACAAGAGACCCAGTATTTT

size: few
V: TRBV7-9
D: TRBD2
J: TRBJ2-5
CDR3: CASSQLAKKTQYF
DNA: TGTGCCAGCAGTCAACTAGCGAAAAAGACCCAGTACTTC

size: few
V: TRBV4-2
D: TRBD2
J: TRBJ2-1
CDR3: CASSPRRASGGSNYNEQFF
DNA: TGTGCCAGCAGCCCGAGGCGTGCTAGCGGGGGCTCGAACTACAATGAGCAGTTCTTC

size: few
V: TRBV10-3
D: -
J: TRBJ2-7
CDR3: CAISDSTYEQYF
DNA: TGTGCCATCAGTGACAGTACCTACGAGCAGTACTTC

size: few
V: TRBV4-2
D: -
J: TRBJ2-3
CDR3: CASSQDFGSGGPTDTQYF
DNA: TGTGCCAGCAGCCAAGATTTCGGGTCTGGAGGGCCAACAGATACGCAGTATTTT

size: few
V: TRBV6-2/TRBV6-3
D: -
J: TRBJ1-6
CDR3: CASRESQFRASVNSPLHF
DNA: TGTGCCAGCAGAGAAAGCCAATTCCGGGCCTCCGTCAATTCACCCCTCCACTTT

size: -
V: TRBV20-1
D: TRBD1
J: TRBJ2-3
CDR3: CSAGLRDRGTDTQYF
DNA: TGCAGTGCTGGTCTCCGGGACAGGGGGACCGATACGCAGTATTTT

size: few
V: TRBV5-5
D: -
J: TRBJ1-2
CDR3: CASTHDRRNYGYTF
DNA: TGTGCCAGCACCCACGACAGGAGGAATTATGGCTACACCTTC

size: few
V: TRBV28
D: TRBD2
J: TRBJ2-3
CDR3: CASSFMLAGGQERPDTQYF
DNA: TGTGCCAGCAGTTTTATGCTAGCGGGGGGTCAGGAAAGGCCAGATACGCAGTATTTT

size: -
V: TRBV7-2
D: -
J: TRBJ1-1
CDR3: CASSPPVRLFRAGTEAFF
DNA: TGTGCCAGCAGCCCCCCCGTACGCCTATTCAGGGCGGGCACTGAAGCTTTCTTT

size: -
V: TRBV7-9
D: -
J: TRBJ1-2
CDR3: CASSLEVRVTPYTF
DNA: TGTGCCAGCAGCTTAGAAGTCAGGGTGACCCCCTACACCTTC

size: many
V: TRBV20-1
D: TRBD1
J: TRBJ2-5
CDR3: CSARTWTGLGTQYF
DNA: TGCAGTGCTAGAACCTGGACAGGCCTTGGGACCCAGTACTTC

size: few
V: TRBV9
D: -
J: TRBJ1-2
CDR3: CASSARGFPNYGYTF
DNA: TGCGCCAGCAGCGCCAGGGGATTTCCTAACTATGGCTACACCTTC

size: few
V: TRBV7-2
D: -
J: TRBJ1-6
CDR3: CASSPARGGDNSPLHF
DNA: TGTGCCAGCAGCCCCGCAAGGGGAGGGGATAATTCACCCCTCCACTTT

size: few
V: TRBV11-1
D: TRBD1
J: TRBJ2-7
CDR3: CASSLSGTGLDYEQYF
DNA: TGTGCCAGCAGCTTATCCGGGACAGGGTTAGACTACGAGCAGTACTTC

size: few
V: TRBV5-1
D: -
J: TRBJ2-5
CDR3: CASRREGETQYF
DNA: TGCGCCAGCAGAAGGGAAGGAGAGACCCAGTACTTC

size: -
V: TRBV7-9
D: TRBD1
J: TRBJ1-1
CDR3: CASSASGTENTEAFF
DNA: TGTGCCAGCAGCGCATCCGGGACAGAGAACACTGAAGCTTTCTTT

size: -
V: TRBV29-1
D: -
J: TRBJ1-1
CDR3: CSVSGPSRGTEAFF
DNA: TGCAGCGTGTCCGGACCTTCCCGGGGCACTGAAGCTTTCTTT

size: -
V: TRBV11-2
D: -
J: TRBJ1-3
CDR3: CASSPLGGGSGNTIYF
DNA: TGTGCCAGCAGCCCCCTTGGGGGAGGCTCTGGAAACACCATATATTTT

size: many
V: TRBV7-2
D: -
J: TRBJ2-7
CDR3: CASSFADEQYF
DNA: TGTGCCAGCAGCTTCGCAGACGAGCAGTACTTC

size: -
V: TRBV18
D: -
J: TRBJ2-1
CDR3: CASSPMQGPYNEQFF
DNA: TGTGCCAGCTCACCAATGCAGGGGCCCTACAATGAGCAGTTCTTC

size: -
V: TRBV5-1
D: -
J: TRBJ2-7
CDR3: CASTHSLGGGYEQYF
DNA: TGCGCCAGCACCCACAGCCTTGGGGGAGGCTACGAGCAGTACTTC

size: -
V: TRBV4-1
D: TRBD1
J: TRBJ2-5
CDR3: CASSSSPGTGGYEQYF
DNA: TGCGCCAGCAGCTCTTCCCCCGGGACAGGGGGTTATGAGCAGTACTTC

size: few
V: TRBV5-5
D: -
J: TRBJ2-1
CDR3: CASSRDSPHNEQFF
DNA: TGTGCCAGTTCCCGGGACTCCCCCCACAATGAGCAGTTCTTC

size: few
V: TRBV7-9
D: -
J: TRBJ1-2
CDR3: CASSLLPHYGYTF
DNA: TGTGCCAGCAGCTTACTACCCCACTATGGCTACACCTTC

size: few
V: TRBV5-6
D: TRBD1
J: TRBJ2-2
CDR3: CASSLGWTGNTGELFF
DNA: TGTGCCAGCAGCTTGGGGTGGACAGGGAACACCGGGGAGCTGTTTTTT

size: many
V: TRBV11-2
D: -
J: TRBJ2-3
CDR3: CASSFVEDTQYF
DNA: TGTGCCAGCAGCTTCGTGGAAGATACGCAGTATTTT

size: few
V: TRBV20-1
D: -
J: TRBJ2-7
CDR3: CSARDRDGNYEQYF
DNA: TGCAGTGCTAGGGACCGGGACGGGAACTACGAGCAGTACTTC

size: -
V: TRBV29-1
D: -
J: TRBJ1-1
CDR3: CSAEGSGGEAFF
DNA: TGCAGCGCCGAAGGCTCCGGGGGTGAAGCTTTCTTT

size: -
V: TRBV7-2
D: -
J: TRBJ2-2
CDR3: CASSSQGMENTGELFF
DNA: TGTGCCAGCAGCTCACAGGGAATGGAGAACACCGGGGAGCTGTTTTTT

size: -
V: TRBV29-1
D: -
J: TRBJ1-1
CDR3: CSVEGQTRGEAFF
DNA: TGCAGCGTTGAAGGGCAAACCAGAGGAGAAGCTTTCTTT

size: -
V: TRBV29-1
D: -
J: TRBJ1-2
CDR3: CSVGQYQGEGYTF
DNA: TGCAGCGTTGGACAGTATCAAGGCGAAGGCTACACCTTC

size: -
V: TRBV4-1
D: -
J: TRBJ2-7
CDR3: CASSQVGEWDEQYF
DNA: TGCGCCAGCAGCCAAGTGGGGGAATGGGACGAGCAGTACTTC

size: few
V: TRBV29-1
D: -
J: TRBJ2-7
CDR3: CSVDGDIWDEQYF
DNA: TGCAGCGTTGACGGGGACATCTGGGATGAGCAGTACTTC

size: -
V: TRBV29-1
D: TRBD1
J: TRBJ2-2
CDR3: CSVEPRDRTNTGELFF
DNA: TGCAGCGTTGAACCCCGGGACAGAACGAACACCGGGGAGCTGTTTTTT

size: few
V: TRBV20-1
D: -
J: TRBJ2-7
CDR3: CSARAYRINSYEQYF
DNA: TGCAGTGCTAGAGCGTACAGGATAAATTCCTACGAGCAGTACTTC

size: -
V: TRBV5-1
D: TRBD1
J: TRBJ1-2
CDR3: CTSSSRQGHGYTF
DNA: TGCACCAGCAGCTCTAGACAGGGGCATGGCTACACCTTC

size: -
V: TRBV6-2/TRBV6-3
D: -
J: TRBJ2-1
CDR3: CASKRQGGIRYNEQFF
DNA: TGTGCCAGCAAGAGACAAGGGGGAATTCGCTACAATGAGCAGTTCTTC

size: few
V: TRBV7-9
D: -
J: TRBJ2-1
CDR3: CASSSQWGAHPYYNEQFF
DNA: TGTGCCAGCAGCTCTCAGTGGGGGGCTCATCCCTATTACAATGAGCAGTTCTTC

size: few
V: TRBV7-9
D: TRBD2
J: TRBJ2-1
CDR3: CASSLPKATGLDWDEQFF
DNA: TGTGCCAGCAGCCTGCCTAAAGCCACAGGACTAGATTGGGATGAGCAGTTCTTC

size: few
V: TRBV9
D: TRBD2
J: TRBJ2-6
CDR3: CASSVAASGAHSGANVLTF
DNA: TGTGCCAGCAGCGTAGCAGCTAGCGGGGCCCACTCTGGGGCCAACGTCCTGACTTTC